This T cell receptor beta chain was obtained from a study of T cells in localized non-small cell lung cancer. V was pared by 0 bases and J by 10 bases, with 12 bases between. The CDR3 contains 14 residues. Germline CDR1 MNHNY, CDR2 SVGAGI (reference sequence). The study, taken as a whole, reports: The greatest T cell clonality was found in uninvolved adjacent lung (higher than in tumor). Turning up in adjacent lung were a median approximately 60 of the top 100 tumor clones.

The data were produced by immunoSEQ multiplex PCR, yet TCRdb's version contains in-frame clones alone and is incomplete. The sample yields 40,000 to 65,000 clones, around 86% seen once. A word on this clone: What it recognizes is unknown.

Material: PBMCs, obtained before any cancer treatment. The clonotype was recovered from a female donor with stage II lung adenocarcinoma. The chain couples TRBV6-6 to TRBJ1-4; D is undetermined. The DNA of the CDR3 is TGTGCCAGCAGTTACTCCTCCCAGGTGGGAAAACTGTTTTTT. Encoded protein: CASSYSSQVGKLFF.